The subject of this entry is one T cell receptor beta chain. Its specificity is not known. The entry originates in a study of shared clonotypes between healthy human individuals. Whole-study results and caveats: In the sorted subsets, rarefaction showed sequencing was incomplete despite large depth. The researchers took only blood, and tissue repertoires probably look different.

The donor cohort consisted entirely of Caucasian adults residing in Nashville, Tennessee. V gave up 3 bases and J gave up 7 bases; unmatched junction bases: 3. The CDR3 has 14 amino acids. Per germline, CDR1 SGHTA and CDR2 FQGTGA. Sequencing used immunoSEQ multiplex PCR; TCRdb keeps in-frame clones, though not all of them. Of approximately 2.3 million clones in the sample, approximately 95% were seen once. The chain combines TRBV7-3 with TRBJ2-1, with 10 bases fitting TRBD1. The sample taken for sequencing was naive CD4+ T cells from PBMCs. Subset given: CD45RA+ positively selected. This TCR was sampled from a man younger than 30 in good health. Some clones in this sample may be carry-over from other donors' samples. The CDR3 is CASSFPGQGNEQFF. DNA of the CDR3: TGTGCCAGCAGCTTCCCGGGACAGGGGAATGAGCAGTTCTTC.